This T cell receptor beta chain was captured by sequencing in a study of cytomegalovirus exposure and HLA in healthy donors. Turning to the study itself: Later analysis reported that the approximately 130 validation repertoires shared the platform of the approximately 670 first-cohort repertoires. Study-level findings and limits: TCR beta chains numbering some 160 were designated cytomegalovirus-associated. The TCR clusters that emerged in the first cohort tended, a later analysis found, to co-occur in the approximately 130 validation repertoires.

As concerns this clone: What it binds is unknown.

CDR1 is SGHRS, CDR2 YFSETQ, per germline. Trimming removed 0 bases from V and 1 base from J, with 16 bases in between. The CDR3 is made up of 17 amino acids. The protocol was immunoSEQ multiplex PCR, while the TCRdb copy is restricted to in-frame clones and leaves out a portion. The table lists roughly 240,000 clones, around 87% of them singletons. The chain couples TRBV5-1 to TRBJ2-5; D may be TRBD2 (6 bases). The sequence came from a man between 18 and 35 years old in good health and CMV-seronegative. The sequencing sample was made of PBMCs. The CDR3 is CASSLVRGGVIQETQYF. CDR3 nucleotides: TGCGCCAGCAGCTTGGTTCGGGGCGGGGTAATCCAAGAGACCCAGTACTTC.